This T cell receptor (beta chain) was obtained from a study of control samples from healthy donors and cancer patients. This clone has a single count. Assay: immunoSEQ multiplex PCR; the TCRdb copy retains only in-frame clones and omits some. The sample contains about 120,000 clones, around nine tenths of which appear only once. This receptor was obtained from a woman in her seventies in good health. Sequencing was performed on blood.

The CDR3 region has the DNA TGCGCCAGCAGCCAAGACCCCCCGGGGGGGTCCTCCTATGGCTACACCTTC. This encodes CASSQDPPGGSSYGYTF. The chain recombines TRBV4-3 with TRBJ1-2; weak D call: TRBD1 (5 bases). Germline values: CDR1 LGHNA, CDR2 YSLEER. With 0 bases removed from V and 4 bases from J, the gap between germline ends came to 18 bases. CDR3 length equals 17 residues.